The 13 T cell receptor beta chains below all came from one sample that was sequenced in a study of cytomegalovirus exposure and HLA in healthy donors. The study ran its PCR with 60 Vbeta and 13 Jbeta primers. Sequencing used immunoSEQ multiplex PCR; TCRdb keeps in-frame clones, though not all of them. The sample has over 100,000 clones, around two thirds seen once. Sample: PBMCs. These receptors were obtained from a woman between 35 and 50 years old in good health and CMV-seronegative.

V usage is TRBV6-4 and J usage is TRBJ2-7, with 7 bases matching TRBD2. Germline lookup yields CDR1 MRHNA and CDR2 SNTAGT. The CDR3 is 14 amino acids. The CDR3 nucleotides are TGTGCAGCGGGACGGCCTTTTGTCTCCTACGAGCAGTACTTC. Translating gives CAAGRPFVSYEQYF.

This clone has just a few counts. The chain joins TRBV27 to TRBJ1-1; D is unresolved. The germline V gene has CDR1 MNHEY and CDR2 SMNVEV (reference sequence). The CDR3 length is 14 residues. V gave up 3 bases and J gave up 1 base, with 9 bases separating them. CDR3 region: CASSLRFPNTEAFF. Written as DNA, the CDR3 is TGTGCCAGCAGTTTGAGATTTCCGAACACTGAAGCTTTCTTT.

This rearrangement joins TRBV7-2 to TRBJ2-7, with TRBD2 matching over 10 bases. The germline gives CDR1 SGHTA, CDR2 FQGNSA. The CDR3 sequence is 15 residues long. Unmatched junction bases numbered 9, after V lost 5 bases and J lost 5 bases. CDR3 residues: CASSPQTSGHHEQYF. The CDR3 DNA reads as TGTGCCAGCAGCCCGCAGACTAGCGGGCACCACGAGCAGTACTTC.

The CDR3 loop reads CASSLGEDSHSTDTQYF. The DNA for the CDR3 is TGTGCCAGCAGCTTAGGGGAGGACTCCCATAGCACAGATACGCAGTATTTT. This chain connects TRBV7-9 to TRBJ2-3; a weak D match, TRBD2 (6 bases). CDR3 length: 17 amino acids. Germline V CDR1 and CDR2: SEHNR, FQNEAQ (reference sequence). V was trimmed by 1 base and J by 0 bases, leaving 14 bases between them.

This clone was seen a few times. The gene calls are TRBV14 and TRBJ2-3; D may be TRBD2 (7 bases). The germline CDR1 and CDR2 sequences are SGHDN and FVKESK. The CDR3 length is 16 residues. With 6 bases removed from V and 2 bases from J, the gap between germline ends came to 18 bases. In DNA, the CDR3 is TGTGCCAGCAGATCACGTGGGGGGGCCTTCACAGATACGCAGTATTTT. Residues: CASRSRGGAFTDTQYF.

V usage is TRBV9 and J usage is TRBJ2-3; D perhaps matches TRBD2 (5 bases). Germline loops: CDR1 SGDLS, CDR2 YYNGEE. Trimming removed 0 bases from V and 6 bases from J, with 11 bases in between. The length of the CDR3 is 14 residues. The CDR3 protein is CASSVVDSEDTQYF. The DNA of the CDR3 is TGTGCCAGCAGCGTAGTGGACTCGGAGGATACGCAGTATTTT.

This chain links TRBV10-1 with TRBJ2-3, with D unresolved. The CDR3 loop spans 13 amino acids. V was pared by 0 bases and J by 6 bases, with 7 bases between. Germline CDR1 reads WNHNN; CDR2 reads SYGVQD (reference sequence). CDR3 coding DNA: TGCGCCAGCAGTGAGTCCCCAGCGGATACGCAGTATTTT. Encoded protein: CASSESPADTQYF.

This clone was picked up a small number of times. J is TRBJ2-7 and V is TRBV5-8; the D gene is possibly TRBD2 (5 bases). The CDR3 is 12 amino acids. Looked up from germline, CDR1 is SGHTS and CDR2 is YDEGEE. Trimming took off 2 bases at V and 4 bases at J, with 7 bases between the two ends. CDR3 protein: CASSFSGYEQYF. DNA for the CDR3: TGTGCCAGCAGCTTCTCGGGGTACGAGCAGTACTTC. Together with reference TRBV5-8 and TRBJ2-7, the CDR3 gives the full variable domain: EAGVTQSPTHLIKTRGQQATLRCSPISGHTSVYWYQQALGLGLQFLLWYDEGEERNRGNFPPRFSGRQFPNYSSELNVNALELEDSALYLCASSFSGYEQYFGPGTRLTVT.

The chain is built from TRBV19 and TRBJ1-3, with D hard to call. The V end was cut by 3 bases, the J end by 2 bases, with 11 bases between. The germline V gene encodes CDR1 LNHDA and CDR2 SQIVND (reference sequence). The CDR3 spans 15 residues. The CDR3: CASSIGRLAGNTIYF. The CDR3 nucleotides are TGTGCCAGTAGTATCGGCAGGCTGGCTGGAAACACCATATATTTT. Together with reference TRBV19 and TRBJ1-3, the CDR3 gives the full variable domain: DGGITQSPKYLFRKEGQNVTLSCEQNLNHDAMYWYRQDPGQGLRLIYYSQIVNDFQKGDIAEGYSVSREKKESFPLTVTSAQKNPTAFYLCASSIGRLAGNTIYFGEGSWLTVV.

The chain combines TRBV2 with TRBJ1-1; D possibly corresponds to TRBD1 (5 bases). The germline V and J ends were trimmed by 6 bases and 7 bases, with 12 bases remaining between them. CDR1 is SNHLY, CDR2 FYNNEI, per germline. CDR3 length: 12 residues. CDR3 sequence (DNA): TGTGCCAGCAGGGGACTGGGGTATGAAGCTTTCTTT. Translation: CASRGLGYEAFF.

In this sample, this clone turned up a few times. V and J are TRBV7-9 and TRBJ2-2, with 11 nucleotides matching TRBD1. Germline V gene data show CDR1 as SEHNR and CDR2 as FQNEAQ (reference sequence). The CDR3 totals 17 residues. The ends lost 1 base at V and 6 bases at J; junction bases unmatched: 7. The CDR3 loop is CASSLGRDRGTPGELFF. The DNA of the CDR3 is TGTGCCAGCAGCTTAGGCCGGGACAGGGGGACCCCCGGGGAGCTGTTTTTT.

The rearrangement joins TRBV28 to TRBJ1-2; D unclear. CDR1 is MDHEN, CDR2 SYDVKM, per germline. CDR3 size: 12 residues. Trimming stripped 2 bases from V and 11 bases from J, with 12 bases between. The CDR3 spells CASSLRQASYTF. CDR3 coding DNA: TGTGCCAGCAGTTTACGGCAGGCCTCATACACCTTC.

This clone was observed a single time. DNA for the CDR3: TGCAGCGTTGACGGGGACAGGGGGTTCACCTACAATGAGCAGTTCTTC. Translation: CSVDGDRGFTYNEQFF. The gene calls are TRBV29-1 and TRBJ2-1; TRBD1 agrees at 11 bases. This CDR3 region has 16 residues. Trimming removed 3 bases from V and 2 bases from J; junction bases left unmatched: 6. Germline CDR1 reads SQVTM; CDR2 reads ANQGSEA.